Below are 28 T cell receptor beta chains sequenced from a single sample in a study of shared clonotypes between healthy human individuals. Naive CD8 cells were CD45RO-negative, positively selected for CCR7, excluding terminally differentiated effector memory CD45RA+ cells. The repertoire was sequenced with immunoSEQ multiplex PCR; TCRdb's copy has only in-frame clones and lacks some. The sample carries about 2,100,000 clones, 85% to 95% recorded once. The source material was naive CD8+ T cells from PBMCs. The source of these receptors is a man between 18 and 29 years old in good health. Some clones in this sample may be carry-over from other donors' samples.

This rearrangement joins TRBV5-4 to TRBJ2-4; D gene ambiguous. The CDR3 has 14 amino acids. Germline V lookup: CDR1 SGHNT, CDR2 YYREEE (reference sequence). Trimming cost V 2 bases and J 5 bases, with 11 bases left between them. The CDR3 region has the DNA TGTGCCAGCAGCTTTCGGGCCTACGAAAACATTCAGTACTTC. The encoded protein is CASSFRAYENIQYF. Filled out from reference TRBV5-4 and TRBJ2-4, the complete variable domain reads ETGVTQSPTHLIKTRGQQVTLRCSSQSGHNTVSWYQQALGQGPQFIFQYYREEENGRGNFPPRFSGLQFPNYSSELNVNALELDDSALYLCASSFRAYENIQYFGAGTRLSVL.

The gene calls are TRBV6-5 and TRBJ1-1; D remains unclear. Germline lookup yields CDR1 MNHEY and CDR2 SVGAGI. V was pared by 10 bases and J by 1 base, with 16 bases between. The CDR3 extends over 14 amino acids. CDR3 region: CATLPDEENTEAFF. The DNA for the CDR3 is TGTGCCACATTACCGGATGAAGAGAACACTGAAGCTTTCTTT.

This chain uses TRBV9 with TRBJ1-1; 7 bases are a match to TRBD1. V dropped 4 bases and J dropped 0; count of bases not matched to a gene: 12. From germline, CDR1 is SGDLS and CDR2 YYNGEE. The CDR3 has 17 residues. CDR3 residues: CASSRRGGDTLNTEAFF. For the CDR3, the DNA is TGTGCCAGCAGCCGGAGAGGGGGCGACACTTTGAACACTGAAGCTTTCTTT.

The rearrangement links TRBV27 to TRBJ2-2; the match to TRBD1 covers 7 bases. J was trimmed by 4 bases and V by 6 bases; bases with no gene match: 8. The V gene's germline CDR1 is MNHEY and CDR2 SMNVEV (reference sequence). This CDR3 is built from 15 residues. The DNA for the CDR3 is TGTGCCAGCAGAGACAGGGATGGAATCACCGGGGAGCTGTTTTTT. Residues: CASRDRDGITGELFF.

This chain connects TRBV27 to TRBJ2-7; 8 positions match TRBD2. The germline CDR1 and CDR2 sequences are MNHEY and SMNVEV (reference sequence). There are 15 residues in the CDR3. The V segment lost 1 base and the J segment 7 bases; nucleotides outside the gene matches: 9. As DNA, the CDR3 is TGTGCCAGCAGTTTATTAGGTAGCGGGATGGGTGAGCAGTACTTC. Protein: CASSLLGSGMGEQYF.

This chain joins TRBV19 and TRBJ1-1, with TRBD1 as a possible D gene (6 bases). CDR3 size: 15 residues. V was clipped by 6 bases and J by 0 bases, with 14 bases between them. The V gene's germline CDR1 is LNHDA and CDR2 SQIVND (reference sequence). The CDR3 sequence: CASRYADSMNTEAFF. The CDR3 region has the DNA TGTGCCAGTAGGTACGCGGACAGCATGAACACTGAAGCTTTCTTT.

With respect to this clone: Other nucleotide sequences in the sample specify the same CDR3. V is TRBV11-2 and J is TRBJ2-5, with D possibly TRBD2 on 6 matching bases. The germline V gene encodes CDR1 SGHAT and CDR2 FQNNGV. Trimming pared 3 bases from V and 1 base from J, leaving 9 bases between. The CDR3 has 14 residues. The CDR3 spells CASSLLRGQETQYF. In DNA, the CDR3 is TGTGCCAGCAGCTTGTTGCGGGGCCAAGAGACCCAGTACTTC. Filled out from reference TRBV11-2 and TRBJ2-5, the complete variable domain reads EAGVAQSPRYKIIEKRQSVAFWCNPISGHATLYWYQQILGQGPKLLIQFQNNGVVDDSQLPKDRFSAERLKGVDSTLKIQPAKLEDSAVYLCASSLLRGQETQYFGPGTRLLVL.

The genes are TRBV29-1 and TRBJ1-1; no clear D gene. The germline gives CDR1 SQVTM, CDR2 ANQGSEA. Trimming removed 6 bases at V and 7 bases at J, with 15 bases between. The CDR3 has 12 residues. CDR3 protein: CSVQWAKVEAFF. The DNA for the CDR3 is TGCAGCGTGCAATGGGCGAAGGTTGAAGCTTTCTTT.

DNA of the CDR3: TGTGCCAGCAGTTTCCCCTCCTTCGGGAGGGGAACAGATACGCAGTATTTT. It is translated as CASSFPSFGRGTDTQYF. This chain uses TRBV28 with TRBJ2-3; 8 bases are shared with TRBD2. The CDR3 runs to 17 residues. The germline V gene encodes CDR1 MDHEN and CDR2 SYDVKM. Trimming removed 3 bases from V and 3 bases from J; junction bases left unmatched: 11. Together with reference TRBV28 and TRBJ2-3, the CDR3 gives the full variable domain: DVKVTQSSRYLVKRTGEKVFLECVQDMDHENMFWYRQDPGLGLRLIYFSYDVKMKEKGDIPEGYSVSREKKERFSLILESASTNQTSMYLCASSFPSFGRGTDTQYFGPGTRLTVL.

This CDR3 reads CASSAGLAGGLDEQYF. In DNA form, the CDR3 reads TGTGCCAGCAGCGCCGGACTAGCGGGAGGGTTGGACGAGCAGTACTTC. The rearrangement joins TRBV5-4 to TRBJ2-7; 15 bases map to TRBD2. The CDR3 consists of 16 residues. The germline V gene has CDR1 SGHNT and CDR2 YYREEE (reference sequence). The V gene end was trimmed by 4 bases and the J gene end by 5 bases; junction bases not matched to a gene: 7. The full variable domain, completed using reference TRBV5-4 and TRBJ2-7, is ETGVTQSPTHLIKTRGQQVTLRCSSQSGHNTVSWYQQALGQGPQFIFQYYREEENGRGNFPPRFSGLQFPNYSSELNVNALELDDSALYLCASSAGLAGGLDEQYFGPGTRLTVT.

This chain uses TRBV7-6 with TRBJ2-1, with 12 positions matching TRBD2. Germline V lookup: CDR1 SGHVS, CDR2 FNYEAQ. The CDR3 runs to 18 residues. The V gene end was trimmed by 5 bases and the J gene end by 4 bases; junction bases not matched to a gene: 12. The CDR3 region is CASSTGLAGSLLYNEQFF. The CDR3 nucleotides read TGTGCCAGCAGCACCGGACTAGCGGGGTCTCTTCTTTACAATGAGCAGTTCTTC. Drawing the rest from reference TRBV7-6 and TRBJ2-1, the complete variable domain is GAGVSQSPRYKVTKRGQDVALRCDPISGHVSLYWYRQALGQGPEFLTYFNYEAQQDKSGLPNDRFSAERPEGSISTLTIQRTEQRDSAMYRCASSTGLAGSLLYNEQFFGPGTRLTVL.

The chain employs TRBV10-1 and TRBJ2-2; 7 nucleotides align to TRBD1. The CDR3 is 16 amino acids. In germline, CDR1 is WNHNN, CDR2 SYGVQD (reference sequence). V lost 5 bases and J lost 2; bases outside the gene matches: 8. CDR3 nucleotide sequence: TGCGCCAGCAGTCTAGACAGGGTCCCCAACACCGGGGAGCTGTTTTTT. Its protein product is CASSLDRVPNTGELFF.

The chain employs TRBV28 and TRBJ2-3; TRBD1 agrees at 7 bases. The CDR3 totals 16 residues. V shed 4 bases and J 1 base; nucleotides not matched to a gene: 8. Per the germline V gene, CDR1 is MDHEN and CDR2 is SYDVKM. The CDR3 bases are TGTGCCAGCAGTTATGATGTCGGGACAGGCACAGATACGCAGTATTTT. This translates into CASSYDVGTGTDTQYF.

The chain carries TRBV19 and TRBJ2-4; 8 bases are a match to TRBD1. Germline CDR1 LNHDA, CDR2 SQIVND (reference sequence). Trimming took 1 base from V and 4 from J; bases not matched to a gene: 3. This CDR3 is built from 15 residues. For the CDR3, the DNA is TGTGCCAGTAGTATAGCGCAGGGGGCTAAAAACATTCAGTACTTC. Protein product: CASSIAQGAKNIQYF.

This chain joins TRBV13 and TRBJ2-7, with 10 bases aligning to TRBD2. The V and J ends lost 4 bases and 6 bases, in that order; junction bases with no gene match: 6. Germline V CDR1 and CDR2: PRHDT, FYEKMQ (reference sequence). CDR3 length: 14 amino acids. The CDR3 nucleotides read TGTGCCAGCAGCTATCTAGCGGGAGAGTCCGAGCAGTACTTC. Amino acid sequence: CASSYLAGESEQYF.

This chain uses TRBV10-3 with TRBJ2-3; D is unresolved. V was clipped by 0 bases and J by 6 bases, with 13 bases between them. Germline CDR1 is ENHRY and CDR2 is SYGVKD. There are 15 residues in the CDR3. The DNA for the CDR3 is TGTGCCATCAGTGAGTCGGGAACTCCCGAGGATACGCAGTATTTT. Protein product: CAISESGTPEDTQYF.

The V and J genes are TRBV7-9 and TRBJ1-2; 7 nucleotides agree with TRBD1. The CDR3 is 15 amino acids. V shed 5 bases and J 5 bases; nucleotides not matched to a gene: 11. Germline V gives CDR1 SEHNR, CDR2 FQNEAQ (reference sequence). The CDR3 here is CASSIGQVTLYGYTF. DNA of the CDR3: TGTGCCAGCAGCATCGGACAGGTTACATTGTATGGCTACACCTTC.

The chain uses TRBV5-6 and TRBJ1-5; the D gene is possibly TRBD1 (5 bases). CDR1 is SGHDT, CDR2 YYEEEE, per germline. V was shortened by 4 bases and J by 2 bases, with 10 bases between the two germline ends. The CDR3 length is 14 residues. CDR3 in DNA: TGTGCCAGCAGCCTGGGCAGGGGCAATCAGCCCCAGCATTTT. The encoded protein is CASSLGRGNQPQHF.

Regarding this clone: Other nucleotide sequences in the sample specify the same CDR3. The V call is TRBV27, the J call TRBJ2-1, with TRBD2 matching over 9 bases. This CDR3 is 14 amino acids long. Germline assignment: CDR1 MNHEY and CDR2 SMNVEV (reference sequence). With V trimmed by 2 bases and J by 7 bases, 3 bases remained unmatched. The CDR3: CASSLGLAGNEQFF. The CDR3 DNA sequence: TGTGCCAGCAGTTTAGGTCTAGCGGGGAATGAGCAGTTCTTC.

This chain uses TRBV27 with TRBJ1-2; D might be TRBD1 (5 bases). CDR3 size: 15 residues. V dropped 5 bases and J dropped 0 bases, with 13 bases sitting between them. Per germline, CDR1 MNHEY and CDR2 SMNVEV (reference sequence). DNA for the CDR3: TGTGCCAGCAGTCCCCTCGGGGACTCTAACTATGGCTACACCTTC. Encoded protein: CASSPLGDSNYGYTF.

V is TRBV27 and J is TRBJ2-3; D unresolved. CDR3 length: 11 residues. Trimming took 10 bases from V and 2 from J, leaving 7 bases between them. Germline V gives CDR1 MNHEY, CDR2 SMNVEV (reference sequence). As DNA, the CDR3 is TGTGCCATCCTGAACACAGATACGCAGTATTTT. Translating it yields CAILNTDTQYF.

This rearrangement joins TRBV10-3 to TRBJ2-7; a weak D match, TRBD1 (6 bases). CDR1 ENHRY and CDR2 SYGVKD come from the germline V gene. The CDR3 consists of 13 residues. V was pared by 10 bases and J by 4 bases, with 17 bases between. CDR3 DNA sequence: TGTGCCACGCGGACAGCTACTCCTTACGAGCAGTACTTC. Residues: CATRTATPYEQYF.

This chain connects TRBV28 to TRBJ2-1; TRBD1 matches 7 bases. Germline CDR1 and CDR2: MDHEN and SYDVKM. V shed 4 bases, J shed 4 bases, and the junction held 7 bases outside the gene matches. There are 15 residues in the CDR3. The CDR3: CASSYRGDGYNEQFF. CDR3 sequence (DNA): TGTGCCAGCAGTTACAGGGGTGACGGATACAATGAGCAGTTCTTC. Using reference TRBV28 and TRBJ2-1 for the parts outside the CDR3, the full variable domain is DVKVTQSSRYLVKRTGEKVFLECVQDMDHENMFWYRQDPGLGLRLIYFSYDVKMKEKGDIPEGYSVSREKKERFSLILESASTNQTSMYLCASSYRGDGYNEQFFGPGTRLTVL.

This clone was seen once. The chain combines TRBV7-8 with TRBJ2-7, with no clear D. V lost 5 bases, J lost 2 bases, and 16 bases lay in between. Germline assignment: CDR1 SGHVS and CDR2 FQNEAQ. The CDR3 is 15 amino acids. CDR3: CASSQATWPPYEQYF. Written as DNA, the CDR3 is TGTGCCAGCAGCCAAGCGACATGGCCTCCCTACGAGCAGTACTTC.

This clone has a single count. V gene TRBV4-3 combines with J gene TRBJ2-7, with a tentative D call TRBD2 (6 bases). Trimming pared 0 bases from V and 5 bases from J, leaving 17 bases between. Per the germline V gene, CDR1 is LGHNA and CDR2 is YSLEER. The CDR3 extends over 16 amino acids. Here the CDR3 DNA reads TGCGCCAGCAGCCAAGAACCCTTTGCTAGCGTCGACGAGCAGTACTTC. Its protein product is CASSQEPFASVDEQYF.

This clone was recorded only once. The gene calls are TRBV5-5 and TRBJ2-7; 11 bases match TRBD1. Germline-derived CDR1 and CDR2 are SGHKS and YYEKEE (reference sequence). V lost 4 bases to trimming and J lost 7 bases; unmatched junction nucleotides: 10. The CDR3 sequence is 15 residues long. For the CDR3, the DNA is TGTGCCAGCAGCCGCGGGACAGGGGGTGTCTCTGAGCAGTACTTC. This gives the protein CASSRGTGGVSEQYF.

This clone was counted a single time. The J gene is TRBJ2-5, the V gene TRBV7-9, with D perhaps assigned TRBD1 or TRBD2 (5 bases each). V lost 4 bases, J lost 5 bases, and 14 bases lay in between. The CDR3 has 14 residues. In germline, CDR1 is SEHNR, CDR2 FQNEAQ (reference sequence). The CDR3 is CASSYRGAEETQYF. The CDR3 coding sequence is TGTGCCAGCAGCTATAGAGGGGCAGAGGAGACCCAGTACTTC. Variable domain in full (rest from reference TRBV7-9 and TRBJ2-5): DTGVSQNPRHKITKRGQNVTFRCDPISEHNRLYWYRQTLGQGPEFLTYFQNEAQLEKSRLLSDRFSAERPKGSFSTLEIQRTEQGDSAMYLCASSYRGAEETQYFGPGTRLLVL.

The chain employs TRBV28 and TRBJ2-7; TRBD1 might be the D (5 bases). This CDR3 is 15 amino acids long. V was trimmed by 5 bases and J by 0 bases, leaving 14 bases between them. Germline V gene sequence: CDR1 MDHEN, CDR2 SYDVKM. The CDR3: CASSQGFASSYEQYF. The CDR3 DNA sequence: TGTGCCAGCAGTCAGGGATTCGCTAGCTCCTACGAGCAGTACTTC.